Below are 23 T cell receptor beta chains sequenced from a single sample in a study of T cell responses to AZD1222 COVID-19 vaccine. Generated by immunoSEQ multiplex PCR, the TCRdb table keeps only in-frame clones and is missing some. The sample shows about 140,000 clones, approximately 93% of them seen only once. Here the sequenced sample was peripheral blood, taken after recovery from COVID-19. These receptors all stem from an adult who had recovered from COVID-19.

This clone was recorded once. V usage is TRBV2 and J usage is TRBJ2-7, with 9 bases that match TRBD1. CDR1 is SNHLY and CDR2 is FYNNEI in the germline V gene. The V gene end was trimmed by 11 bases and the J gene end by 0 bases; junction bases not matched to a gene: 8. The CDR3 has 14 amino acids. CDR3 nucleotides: TGTGCCTTCATCGAGGACAGGGGCTCCTACGAGCAGTACTTC. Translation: CAFIEDRGSYEQYF.

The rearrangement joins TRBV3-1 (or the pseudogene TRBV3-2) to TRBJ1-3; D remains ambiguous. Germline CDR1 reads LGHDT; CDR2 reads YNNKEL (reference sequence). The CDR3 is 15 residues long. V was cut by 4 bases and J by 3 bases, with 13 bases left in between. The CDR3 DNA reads TGTGCCAGCAGCCCCTCCCTGGGGAGTGGAAACACCATATATTTT. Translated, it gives CASSPSLGSGNTIYF.

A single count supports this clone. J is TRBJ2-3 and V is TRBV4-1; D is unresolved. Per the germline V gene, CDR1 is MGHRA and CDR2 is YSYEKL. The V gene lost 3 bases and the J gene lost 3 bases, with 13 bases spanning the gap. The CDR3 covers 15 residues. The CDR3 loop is CASSHTERVTDTQYF. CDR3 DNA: TGCGCCAGCAGCCACACCGAGCGAGTGACAGATACGCAGTATTTT.

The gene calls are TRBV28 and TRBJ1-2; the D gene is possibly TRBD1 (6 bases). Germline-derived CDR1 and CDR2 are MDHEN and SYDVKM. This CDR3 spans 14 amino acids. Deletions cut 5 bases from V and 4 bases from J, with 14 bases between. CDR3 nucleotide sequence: TGTGCCAGCAGTCCGGGACAAATTCTCTATGGCTACACCTTC. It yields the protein CASSPGQILYGYTF.

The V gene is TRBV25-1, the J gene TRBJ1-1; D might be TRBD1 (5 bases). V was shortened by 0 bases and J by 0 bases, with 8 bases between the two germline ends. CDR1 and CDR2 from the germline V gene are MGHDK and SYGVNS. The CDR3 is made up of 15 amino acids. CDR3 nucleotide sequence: TGTGCCAGCAGTGAATACGGGGGGATGAACACTGAAGCTTTCTTT. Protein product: CASSEYGGMNTEAFF.

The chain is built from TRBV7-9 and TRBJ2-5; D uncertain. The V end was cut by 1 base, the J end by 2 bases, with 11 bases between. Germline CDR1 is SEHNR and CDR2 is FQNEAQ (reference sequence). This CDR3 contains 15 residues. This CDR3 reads CASSLERQLQETQYF. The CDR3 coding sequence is TGTGCCAGCAGCTTAGAAAGGCAGCTTCAAGAGACCCAGTACTTC. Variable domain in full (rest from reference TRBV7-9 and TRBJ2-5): DTGVSQNPRHKITKRGQNVTFRCDPISEHNRLYWYRQTLGQGPEFLTYFQNEAQLEKSRLLSDRFSAERPKGSFSTLEIQRTEQGDSAMYLCASSLERQLQETQYFGPGTRLLVL.

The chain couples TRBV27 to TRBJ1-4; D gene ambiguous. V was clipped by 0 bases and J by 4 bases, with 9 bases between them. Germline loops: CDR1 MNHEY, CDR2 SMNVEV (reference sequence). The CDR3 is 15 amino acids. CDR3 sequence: CASSLSAGFNEKLFF. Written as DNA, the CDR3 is TGTGCCAGCAGTTTATCGGCGGGATTTAATGAAAAACTGTTTTTT.

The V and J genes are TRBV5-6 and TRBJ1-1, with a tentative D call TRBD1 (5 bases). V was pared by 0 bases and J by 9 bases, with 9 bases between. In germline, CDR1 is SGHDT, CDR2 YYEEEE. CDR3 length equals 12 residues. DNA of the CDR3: TGTGCCAGCAGCTTGGGGGGGAATAAAGCTTTCTTT. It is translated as CASSLGGNKAFF.

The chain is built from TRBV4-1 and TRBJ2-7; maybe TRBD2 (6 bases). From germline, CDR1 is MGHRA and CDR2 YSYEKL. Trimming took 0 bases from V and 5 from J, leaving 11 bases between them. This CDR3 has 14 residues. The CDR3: CASSQETGRNEQYF. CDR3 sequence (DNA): TGCGCCAGCAGCCAAGAAACGGGGAGGAACGAGCAGTACTTC.

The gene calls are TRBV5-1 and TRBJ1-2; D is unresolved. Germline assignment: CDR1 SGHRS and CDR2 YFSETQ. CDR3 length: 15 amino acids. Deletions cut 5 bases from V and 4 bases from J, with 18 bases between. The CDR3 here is CASSETTSRAYGYTF. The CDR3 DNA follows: TGCGCCAGCAGTGAGACGACATCCCGGGCCTATGGCTACACCTTC.

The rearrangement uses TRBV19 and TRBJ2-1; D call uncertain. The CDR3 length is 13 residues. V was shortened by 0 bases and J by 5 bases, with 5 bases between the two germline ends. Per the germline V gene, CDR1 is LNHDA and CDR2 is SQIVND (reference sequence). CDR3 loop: CASSIDPNNEQFF. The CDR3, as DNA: TGTGCCAGTAGTATAGATCCGAACAATGAGCAGTTCTTC.

The CDR3 protein is CASSPRGHRETSYNEQFF. The CDR3 region has the DNA TGTGCCAGCAGCCCACGGGGGCACAGGGAAACATCCTACAATGAGCAGTTCTTC. This chain links TRBV9 with TRBJ2-1; D may correspond to TRBD1 or TRBD2 (6 bases each). Germline V gene data show CDR1 as SGDLS and CDR2 as YYNGEE. V lost 4 bases and J lost 1, with 21 bases in between. This CDR3 has 18 amino acids.

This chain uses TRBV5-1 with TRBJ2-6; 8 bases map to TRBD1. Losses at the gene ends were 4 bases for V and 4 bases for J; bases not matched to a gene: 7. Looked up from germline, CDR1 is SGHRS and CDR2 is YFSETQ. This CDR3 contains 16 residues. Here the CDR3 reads CASSPGQVAGANVLTF. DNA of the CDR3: TGCGCCAGCAGCCCGGGACAGGTAGCAGGGGCCAACGTCCTGACTTTC.

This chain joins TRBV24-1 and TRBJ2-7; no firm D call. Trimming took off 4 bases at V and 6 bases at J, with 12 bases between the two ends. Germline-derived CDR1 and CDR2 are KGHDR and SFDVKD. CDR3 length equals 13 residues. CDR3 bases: TGTGCCACCAGTGACCCCATAATCCCCGAGCAGTACTTC. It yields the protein CATSDPIIPEQYF.

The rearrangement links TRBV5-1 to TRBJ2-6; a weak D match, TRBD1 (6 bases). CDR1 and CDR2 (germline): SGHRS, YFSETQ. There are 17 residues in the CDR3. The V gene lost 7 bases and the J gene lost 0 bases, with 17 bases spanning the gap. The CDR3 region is CASFAGTFSSGANVLTF. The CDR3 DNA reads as TGCGCCAGCTTCGCCGGGACATTCAGCTCTGGGGCCAACGTCCTGACTTTC.

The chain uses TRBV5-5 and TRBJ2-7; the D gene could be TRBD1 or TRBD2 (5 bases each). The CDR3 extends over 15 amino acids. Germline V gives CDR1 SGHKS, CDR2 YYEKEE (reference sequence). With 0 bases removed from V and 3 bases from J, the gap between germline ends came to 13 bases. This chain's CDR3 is CASSLGPGGNYEQYF. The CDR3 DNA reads TGTGCCAGCAGCTTGGGTCCTGGGGGAAACTACGAGCAGTACTTC.

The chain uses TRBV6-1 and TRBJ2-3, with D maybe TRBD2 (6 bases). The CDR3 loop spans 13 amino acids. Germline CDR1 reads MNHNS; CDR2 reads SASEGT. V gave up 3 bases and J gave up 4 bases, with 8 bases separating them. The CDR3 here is CASSDGSADTQYF. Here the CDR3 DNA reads TGTGCCAGCAGTGACGGGAGTGCAGATACGCAGTATTTT.

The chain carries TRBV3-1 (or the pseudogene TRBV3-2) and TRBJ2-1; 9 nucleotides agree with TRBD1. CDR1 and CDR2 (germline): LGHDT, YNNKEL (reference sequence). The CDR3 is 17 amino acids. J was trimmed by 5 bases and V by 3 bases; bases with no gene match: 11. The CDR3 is CASSHATGGRKDNEQFF. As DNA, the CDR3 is TGTGCCAGCAGCCACGCTACAGGGGGCCGAAAGGACAATGAGCAGTTCTTC.

CDR3 protein: CASSHHSRGRYNEQFF. The CDR3 DNA follows: TGCGCCAGCAGCCACCATTCCCGCGGTCGCTACAATGAGCAGTTCTTC. The chain carries TRBV5-1 and TRBJ2-1, with D unresolved. The germline V gene encodes CDR1 SGHRS and CDR2 YFSETQ. This CDR3 contains 16 residues. Trimming took 4 bases from V and 3 from J, leaving 17 bases between them.

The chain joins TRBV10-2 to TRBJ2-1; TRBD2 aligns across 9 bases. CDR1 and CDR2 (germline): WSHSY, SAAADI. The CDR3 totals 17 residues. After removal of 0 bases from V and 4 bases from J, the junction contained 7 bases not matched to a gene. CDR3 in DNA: TGCGCCAGCAGTGAGTCTGGGGCTAGCGGGACTTACAATGAGCAGTTCTTC. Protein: CASSESGASGTYNEQFF.

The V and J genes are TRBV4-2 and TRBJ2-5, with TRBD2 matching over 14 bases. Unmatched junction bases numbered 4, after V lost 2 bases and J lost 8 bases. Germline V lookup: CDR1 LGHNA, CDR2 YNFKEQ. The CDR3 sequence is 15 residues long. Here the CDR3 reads CASSQPGTSGRTQYF. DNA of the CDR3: TGTGCCAGCAGCCAACCCGGGACTAGCGGGAGAACCCAGTACTTC.

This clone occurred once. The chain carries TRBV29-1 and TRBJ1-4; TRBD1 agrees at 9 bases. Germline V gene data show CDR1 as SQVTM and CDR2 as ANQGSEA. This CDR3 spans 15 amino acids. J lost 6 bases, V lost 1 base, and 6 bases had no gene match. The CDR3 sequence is CSVEVRTGGHEKLFF. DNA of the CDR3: TGCAGCGTTGAAGTCCGTACAGGGGGCCATGAAAAACTGTTTTTT.

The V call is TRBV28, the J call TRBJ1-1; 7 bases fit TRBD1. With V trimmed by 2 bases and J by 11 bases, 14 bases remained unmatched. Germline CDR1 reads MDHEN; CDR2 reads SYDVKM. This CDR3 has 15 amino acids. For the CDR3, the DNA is TGTGCCAGCAGTTTACCCTTGACGACAGGGTCTAAGGCTTTCTTT. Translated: CASSLPLTTGSKAFF.